This TCR beta chain derives from a study of CD8+CD57+ T cells in acquired aplastic anemia. CDR3 and TCR beta VDJ profiling relied on a genomic DNA template. TCRdb used MiXCR to reprocess the reads, holding one entry per CDR3 protein. The sample has approximately 220,000 distinct CDR3 sequences, 45% to 50% seen once. Germline V lookup: CDR1 SQVTM, CDR2 ANQGSEA. Unmatched junction bases numbered 4, after V lost 7 bases and J lost 5 bases. CDR3 length: 11 amino acids. Whoever was chosen for sequencing had shown CD8+CD57+ cell expansion by flow cytometry. No therapy was given to patients before blood sampling.

Source material: sorted CD4+, CD8+, or CD8+CD57+ T cells (not recorded which) from PBMCs. This clonotype was obtained from a human donor with aplastic anemia. This chain connects TRBV29-1 to TRBJ2-7; 8 nucleotides line up with TRBD1. The chain's CDR3 is CSAGQGHEQYF. Here the CDR3 DNA reads TGCAGCGCCGGACAGGGACACGAGCAGTACTTC.